These 10 T cell receptor beta chains share one sample of origin, sequenced in a study of shared clonotypes between healthy human individuals. CD8 cells classed as naive were CD45RO-negative and positively selected for CCR7, excluding terminally differentiated effector memory CD45RA+ cells. TCRdb's copy holds only in-frame clones and misses some; the assay was immunoSEQ multiplex PCR. The repertoire holds around 2.1 million clones, with more than 85% as singletons. Sequencing was performed on naive CD8+ T cells from PBMCs. These receptor sequences come from a man aged 18 to 29 in good health. Some clones in this sample may be carry-over from other donors' samples.

The genes are TRBV5-8 and TRBJ2-2; a possible D gene is TRBD2 (6 bases). Trimming shortened V by 4 bases and J by 0 bases, and 16 bases separated the two germline ends. The CDR3 consists of 17 residues. Germline V gene lookup returns CDR1 SGHTS and CDR2 YDEGEE. CDR3 sequence: CASSPITSRANTGELFF. As DNA, the CDR3 is TGTGCCAGCAGCCCTATAACTAGCCGCGCGAACACCGGGGAGCTGTTTTTT.

V and J are TRBV28 and TRBJ1-2; a weak D match, TRBD1 (5 bases). V was trimmed by 5 bases and J by 2 bases, leaving 21 bases between them. The length of the CDR3 is 17 residues. Germline V gives CDR1 MDHEN, CDR2 SYDVKM. The CDR3 sequence: CASSMTAQIIPNYGYTF. In nucleotides, the CDR3 is TGTGCCAGCAGTATGACAGCCCAAATCATCCCAAACTATGGCTACACCTTC.

The rearrangement links TRBV7-8 to TRBJ1-1, with TRBD1 identical over 10 bases. After removal of 3 bases from V and 10 bases from J, the junction contained 8 bases not matched to a gene. Germline values: CDR1 SGHVS, CDR2 FQNEAQ. The length of the CDR3 is 14 residues. For the CDR3, the DNA is TGTGCCAGCAGCTTGGGACAGGGGTGGGCCCGAGCTTTCTTT. Its translation is CASSLGQGWARAFF. Supplemented by reference TRBV7-8 and TRBJ1-1, the full variable domain reads GAGVSQSPRYKVAKRGQDVALRCDPISGHVSLFWYQQALGQGPEFLTYFQNEAQLDKSGLPSDRFFAERPEGSVSTLKIQRTQQEDSAVYLCASSLGQGWARAFFGQGTRLTVV.

A single count supports this clone. This sequence joins TRBV27 and TRBJ2-7; D remains ambiguous. Germline-derived CDR1 and CDR2 are MNHEY and SMNVEV (reference sequence). The ends were cut back, 6 bases at V and 3 bases at J, with 15 bases in the middle. The CDR3 sequence is 14 residues long. The CDR3 bases are TGTGCCAGCAGCTCGGGCCAAGCCCTCTACGAGCAGTACTTC. As protein: CASSSGQALYEQYF.

This clone was observed once. CDR3 loop: CASSLAGEAGGWSTDTQYF. DNA for the CDR3: TGTGCCAGCAGTTTAGCAGGAGAAGCGGGAGGGTGGTCCACAGATACGCAGTATTTT. This sequence joins TRBV28 and TRBJ2-3; 10 bases agree with TRBD2. From germline, CDR1 is MDHEN and CDR2 SYDVKM. V was clipped by 2 bases and J by 2 bases; unmatched bases: 13. This CDR3 comprises 19 residues.

This chain links TRBV9 with TRBJ1-2; 7 nucleotides align to TRBD1. The CDR3 covers 14 residues. J lost 4 bases, V lost 4 bases, and 7 bases had no gene match. Germline assignment: CDR1 SGDLS and CDR2 YYNGEE. This CDR3 is CASSPTGAPYGYTF. The CDR3 coding sequence is TGTGCCAGCAGCCCCACAGGGGCCCCCTATGGCTACACCTTC.

This chain joins TRBV2 and TRBJ2-7, with a weak D call TRBD2 (6 bases). This CDR3 has 14 amino acids. Germline values: CDR1 SNHLY, CDR2 FYNNEI. Trimming removed 5 bases from V and 4 bases from J, with 15 bases in between. The CDR3 here is CASSRTGSRYEQYF. The CDR3 nucleotides are TGTGCCAGCAGTCGTACCGGGAGTCGGTACGAGCAGTACTTC. Full variable domain (outside the CDR3, taken from reference TRBV2 and TRBJ2-7): EPEVTQTPSHQVTQMGQEVILRCVPISNHLYFYWYRQILGQKVEFLVSFYNNEISEKSEIFDDQFSVERPDGSNFTLKIRSTKLEDSAMYFCASSRTGSRYEQYFGPGTRLTVT.

This rearrangement joins TRBV5-1 to TRBJ2-5; 8 bases match TRBD1. CDR1 and CDR2 from the germline V gene are SGHRS and YFSETQ. The CDR3 is 15 residues long. J was trimmed by 5 bases and V by 4 bases; bases with no gene match: 10. As DNA, the CDR3 is TGCGCCAGCAGCACCGAACAGGGGGTCAGGGAGACCCAGTACTTC. This sequence encodes CASSTEQGVRETQYF. Variable domain in full (rest from reference TRBV5-1 and TRBJ2-5): KAGVTQTPRYLIKTRGQQVTLSCSPISGHRSVSWYQQTPGQGLQFLFEYFSETQRNKGNFPGRFSGRQFSNSRSEMNVSTLELGDSALYLCASSTEQGVRETQYFGPGTRLLVL.

V and J are TRBV4-3 and TRBJ1-5, with D hard to call. This CDR3 region has 15 residues. V was trimmed by 1 base and J by 6 bases, leaving 13 bases between them. Per germline, CDR1 LGHNA and CDR2 YSLEER. The chain's CDR3 is CASSQVLSGVQPQHF. CDR3 DNA sequence: TGCGCCAGCAGCCAAGTTTTGTCGGGTGTTCAGCCCCAGCATTTT.

The rearrangement joins TRBV9 to TRBJ2-1; the D gene could be TRBD1 or TRBD2 (5 bases each). The CDR3 spans 18 residues. The V end lost 0 bases, the J end lost 2 bases, and 18 bases lay between the germline ends. Germline-derived CDR1 and CDR2 are SGDLS and YYNGEE. The CDR3 region has the DNA TGTGCCAGCAGCGTAGCTTGGCGAGGGACGATGCCCTACAATGAGCAGTTCTTC. It translates to CASSVAWRGTMPYNEQFF.